This TCR beta chain was retrieved from a study of control samples from healthy donors and cancer patients. The table came from immunoSEQ multiplex PCR; TCRdb's copy has only in-frame clones and leaves some out. The table has about 160,000 clones, about 94% seen once; the top ten hold about 15%. Germline values: CDR1 MDHEN, CDR2 SYDVKM. The junction had 5 bases not matched to a gene; V was cut back by 6 bases and J by 4 bases. The CDR3 is made up of 13 amino acids. J is TRBJ1-2 and V is TRBV28, with TRBD1 identical over 7 bases. This TCR was recovered from a man aged 55 to 70 with colorectal cancer. Sequenced input: PBMCs. The CDR3 nucleotides are TGTGCCAGCAGCGTACAGGGGCTCTATGGCTACACCTTC. This encodes CASSVQGLYGYTF.